A single sample is the source of the 17 T cell receptor beta chains below, sequenced in a study of blood T cell repertoires in COVID-19. Only in-frame clones appear in the TCRdb table, and some are missing; sequencing was by immunoSEQ multiplex PCR. Of some 95,000 clones in the sample, approximately 86% were seen once. The sequenced sample was peripheral blood. The receptors come from a man older than 75 with active or convalescent COVID-19.

V is TRBV7-9 and J is TRBJ2-4; 8 bases match TRBD2. CDR3 length equals 14 residues. Germline lookup yields CDR1 SEHNR and CDR2 FQNEAQ (reference sequence). V dropped 1 base and J dropped 4; count of bases not matched to a gene: 0. The CDR3 coding sequence is TGTGCCAGCAGCTTAGGCGGGGGGAAAAACATTCAGTACTTC. Amino acid sequence: CASSLGGGKNIQYF.

The rearrangement joins TRBV12-3 or TRBV12-4 to TRBJ1-3; D not resolved. The CDR3 sequence is 13 residues long. Trimming left V 0 bases short and J 9 bases short, with 9 bases between. The CDR3 is CASSLAGPTTIYF. The CDR3 DNA sequence: TGTGCCAGCAGTTTAGCTGGGCCTACCACCATATATTTT.

The V gene is TRBV18, the J gene TRBJ2-7; 9 bases are a match to TRBD1. CDR1 is KGHSH, CDR2 LQKENI, per germline. J gave up 7 bases and V 8 bases, and 6 bases lay outside the gene matches. The CDR3 runs 12 residues. In DNA form, the CDR3 reads TGTGCCAGCAGACAGGGGGTGTCAGAGCAGTACTTC. Protein product: CASRQGVSEQYF. Full variable domain (rest looked up from reference TRBV18 and TRBJ2-7): NAGVMQNPRHLVRRRGQEARLRCSPMKGHSHVYWYRQLPEEGLKFMVYLQKENIIDESGMPKERFSAEFPKEGPSILRIQQVVRGDSAAYFCASRQGVSEQYFGPGTRLTVT.

V and J are TRBV19 and TRBJ2-3, with 10 bases lining up with TRBD2. Germline CDR1 is LNHDA and CDR2 is SQIVND (reference sequence). The CDR3 loop spans 16 amino acids. V dropped 3 bases and J dropped 1; count of bases not matched to a gene: 4. The CDR3 here is CASSIGGTSGTDTQYF. The CDR3 DNA reads as TGTGCCAGTAGTATCGGGGGGACTAGCGGCACAGATACGCAGTATTTT.

The chain employs TRBV20-1 and TRBJ2-1; maybe TRBD2 (5 bases). Germline CDR1 is DFQATT and CDR2 is SNEGSKA (reference sequence). Trimming took 3 bases from V and 4 from J, leaving 19 bases between them. The CDR3 is made up of 16 amino acids. Here the CDR3 reads CSASSIASSGYNEQFF. The CDR3 DNA follows: TGCAGTGCTAGTTCTATCGCTAGCTCCGGGTACAATGAGCAGTTCTTC.

This clone was seen just once. The gene calls are TRBV19 and TRBJ2-7, with D tentatively TRBD1 (5 bases). V lost 1 base and J lost 0, with 13 bases in between. Looked up from germline, CDR1 is LNHDA and CDR2 is SQIVND (reference sequence). This CDR3 has 16 amino acids. In DNA form, the CDR3 reads TGTGCCAGTAGTATAGCTTTTAGGGGCAGCTCCTACGAGCAGTACTTC. Translating it yields CASSIAFRGSSYEQYF.

The CDR3 DNA reads TGTGCCAGCAGTTTCGGGACAGGGAGAACTGAAGCTTTCTTT. Amino acids: CASSFGTGRTEAFF. The chain couples TRBV6-2 or TRBV6-3 to TRBJ1-1, with 9 bases aligning to TRBD1. Trimming cost V 4 bases and J 5 bases; bases outside gene matches: 5. The CDR3 sequence is 14 residues long. Germline V gene data show CDR1 as MNHEY and CDR2 as SVGEGT.

V is TRBV9 and J is TRBJ2-1; 7 bases line up with TRBD1. Germline CDR1 SGDLS, CDR2 YYNGEE. V dropped 0 bases and J dropped 2; count of bases not matched to a gene: 2. The CDR3 runs 15 residues. DNA of the CDR3: TGTGCCAGCAGCGTAGGACAGGGAACCTACAATGAGCAGTTCTTC. Translation: CASSVGQGTYNEQFF.

CDR3 region: CASNPPGLAGGGEQFF. As DNA, the CDR3 is TGTGCCAGCAACCCCCCCGGACTAGCGGGAGGGGGTGAGCAGTTCTTC. This rearrangement joins TRBV7-2 to TRBJ2-1, with 15 positions matching TRBD2. V was clipped by 7 bases and J by 9 bases; unmatched bases: 10. CDR1 is SGHTA, CDR2 FQGNSA, per germline. The CDR3 spans 16 residues.

V and J are TRBV5-6 and TRBJ1-4; D ambiguous. The ends were cut back, 1 base at V and 5 bases at J, with 15 bases in the middle. Germline V CDR1 and CDR2: SGHDT, YYEEEE. The CDR3 is made up of 16 amino acids. The CDR3 nucleotides read TGTGCCAGCAGCTTGTACTCTGCGGGTCCCAATGAAAAACTGTTTTTT. Translation gives CASSLYSAGPNEKLFF.

This clone was picked up one time. The chain recombines TRBV5-8 with TRBJ2-7, with D perhaps TRBD1 (5 bases). Germline-derived CDR1 and CDR2 are SGHTS and YDEGEE. The CDR3 runs to 15 residues. Deletions cut 4 bases from V and 3 bases from J, with 17 bases between. CDR3 residues: CASSPAGQVGYEQYF. The CDR3 nucleotides are TGTGCCAGCAGCCCCGCCGGACAAGTCGGCTACGAGCAGTACTTC.

The chain recombines TRBV4-1 with TRBJ1-4; D is perhaps TRBD1 (5 bases). The length of the CDR3 is 15 residues. V was trimmed by 0 bases and J by 7 bases, leaving 12 bases between them. Germline V gene data show CDR1 as MGHRA and CDR2 as YSYEKL. Here the CDR3 reads CASSQEGSGFEKLFF. The CDR3 nucleotides are TGCGCCAGCAGCCAAGAGGGTTCAGGGTTTGAAAAACTGTTTTTT.

The chain employs TRBV5-1 and TRBJ2-3, with a possible D match to TRBD2 (5 bases). V was shortened by 7 bases and J by 0 bases, with 9 bases between the two germline ends. Looked up from germline, CDR1 is SGHRS and CDR2 is YFSETQ. The CDR3 covers 13 residues. In DNA, the CDR3 is TGCGCCAGCGGAAGCGGAAGCACAGATACGCAGTATTTT. The encoded protein is CASGSGSTDTQYF.

This clone was recorded once. The rearrangement uses TRBV2 and TRBJ1-5; a possible D gene is TRBD1 (6 bases). The CDR3 has 18 residues. Trimming stripped 4 bases from V and 0 bases from J, with 19 bases between. Germline V lookup: CDR1 SNHLY, CDR2 FYNNEI. The CDR3 spells CASSVRRIGGDSNQPQHF. CDR3 DNA: TGTGCCAGCAGTGTGAGGAGAATAGGGGGTGATAGCAATCAGCCCCAGCATTTT.

This clone was counted only a few times. The chain is built from TRBV5-1 and TRBJ2-7; TRBD2 matches 7 bases. The CDR3 runs to 14 residues. The germline gives CDR1 SGHRS, CDR2 YFSETQ. With V trimmed by 5 bases and J by 4 bases, 9 bases remained unmatched. This CDR3 reads CASSRRENSYEQYF. The CDR3 region has the DNA TGCGCCAGCAGTCGGCGGGAGAATTCGTACGAGCAGTACTTC.

V usage is TRBV5-6 and J usage is TRBJ2-7, with 11 nucleotides matching TRBD2. Trimming cost V 4 bases and J 3 bases; bases outside gene matches: 6. The CDR3 contains 15 residues. The germline CDR1 and CDR2 sequences are SGHDT and YYEEEE. CDR3 nucleotides: TGTGCCAGCAGCACGCACGGGACTAGCGGCTACGAGCAGTACTTC. Protein: CASSTHGTSGYEQYF.

The V and J genes are TRBV5-1 and TRBJ2-5, with 11 bases matching TRBD1. The CDR3 sequence is 16 residues long. The V and J ends lost 3 bases and 5 bases, in that order; junction bases with no gene match: 9. CDR1 SGHRS and CDR2 YFSETQ come from the germline V gene. The CDR3 protein is CASSWPRGQGDETQYF. In DNA form, the CDR3 reads TGCGCCAGCAGCTGGCCCCGGGGACAGGGGGATGAGACCCAGTACTTC.